This T cell receptor beta chain was recorded in a study of T cells in Graves' hyperthyroidism and ophthalmopathy. The CDR3 loop spans 14 amino acids. Germline CDR1 is LGHDT and CDR2 is YNNKEL (reference sequence). The V end was cut by 2 bases, the J end by 3 bases, with 11 bases between. Amplified TCR beta CDR3 regions came from RNA transcripts. An initial round of RT-PCR targeting the TCR CDR3 relied on the HTBI primer set. A single record per CDR3 protein comes from TCRdb applying MiXCR to the multiplex PCR reads. The sample yields 350,000 to 400,000 distinct CDR3 sequences, about 15% seen once. There are many counts of this clonotype.

Sequencing was done on a sample of blood. V and J are TRBV3-1 and TRBJ2-7, with D possibly matching TRBD1 (6 bases). This clonotype was sampled from a woman under 40 with Graves' hyperthyroidism. The CDR3 coding sequence is TGTGCCAGCAGCCAAAATACAGGGAGCTACGAGCAGTACTTC. This encodes CASSQNTGSYEQYF.